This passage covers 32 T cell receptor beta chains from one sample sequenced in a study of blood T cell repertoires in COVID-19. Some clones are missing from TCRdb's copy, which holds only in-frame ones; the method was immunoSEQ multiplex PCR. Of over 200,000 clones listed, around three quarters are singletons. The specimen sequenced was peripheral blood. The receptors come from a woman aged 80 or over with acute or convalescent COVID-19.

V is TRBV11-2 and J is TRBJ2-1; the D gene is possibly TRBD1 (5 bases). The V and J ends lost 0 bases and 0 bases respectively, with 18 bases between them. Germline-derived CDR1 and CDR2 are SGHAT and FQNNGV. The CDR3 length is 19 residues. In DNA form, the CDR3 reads TGTGCCAGCAGCTTAGACGAAGGGGCAGGGCGAAGCTCCTACAATGAGCAGTTCTTC. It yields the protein CASSLDEGAGRSSYNEQFF. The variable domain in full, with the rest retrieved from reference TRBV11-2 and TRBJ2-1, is EAGVAQSPRYKIIEKRQSVAFWCNPISGHATLYWYQQILGQGPKLLIQFQNNGVVDDSQLPKDRFSAERLKGVDSTLKIQPAKLEDSAVYLCASSLDEGAGRSSYNEQFFGPGTRLTVL.

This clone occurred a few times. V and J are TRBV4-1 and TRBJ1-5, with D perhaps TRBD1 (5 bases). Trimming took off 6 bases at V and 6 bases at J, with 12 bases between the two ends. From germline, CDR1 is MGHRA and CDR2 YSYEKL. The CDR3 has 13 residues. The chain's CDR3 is CASSRLTGQPQHF. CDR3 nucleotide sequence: TGCGCCAGCAGTCGTCTAACAGGTCAGCCCCAGCATTTT.

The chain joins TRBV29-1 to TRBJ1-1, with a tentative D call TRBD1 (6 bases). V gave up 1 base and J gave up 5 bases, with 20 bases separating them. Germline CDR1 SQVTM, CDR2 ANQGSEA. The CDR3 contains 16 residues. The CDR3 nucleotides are TGCAGCGTTGAAGGAGGTAGTAGGACAGTAGCAACTGAAGCTTTCTTT. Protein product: CSVEGGSRTVATEAFF.

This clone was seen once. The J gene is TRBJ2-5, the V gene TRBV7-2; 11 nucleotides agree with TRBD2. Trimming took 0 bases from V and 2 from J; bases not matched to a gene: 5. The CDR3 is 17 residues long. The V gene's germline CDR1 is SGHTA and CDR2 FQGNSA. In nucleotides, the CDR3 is TGTGCCAGCAGCTTAGCGCTTAGCGGGGGGGGTCAAGAGACCCAGTACTTC. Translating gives CASSLALSGGGQETQYF.

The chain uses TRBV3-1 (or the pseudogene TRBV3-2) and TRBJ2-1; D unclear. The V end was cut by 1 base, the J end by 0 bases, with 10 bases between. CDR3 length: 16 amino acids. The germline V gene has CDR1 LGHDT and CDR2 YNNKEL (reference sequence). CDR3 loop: CASSQGRVISYNEQFF. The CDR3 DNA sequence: TGTGCCAGCAGCCAAGGACGGGTCATCTCCTACAATGAGCAGTTCTTC.

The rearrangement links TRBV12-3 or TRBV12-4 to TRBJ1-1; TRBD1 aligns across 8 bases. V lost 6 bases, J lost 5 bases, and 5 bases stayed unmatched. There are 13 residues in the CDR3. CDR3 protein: CASSRGLGTEAFF. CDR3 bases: TGTGCCAGCAGCAGGGGGCTGGGGACTGAAGCTTTCTTT.

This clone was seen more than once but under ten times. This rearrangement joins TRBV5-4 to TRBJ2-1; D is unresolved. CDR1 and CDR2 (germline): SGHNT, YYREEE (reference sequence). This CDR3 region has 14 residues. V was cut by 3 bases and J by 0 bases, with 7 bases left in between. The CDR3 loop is CASSSGSSYNEQFF. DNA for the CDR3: TGTGCCAGCAGCTCCGGGTCCTCCTACAATGAGCAGTTCTTC.

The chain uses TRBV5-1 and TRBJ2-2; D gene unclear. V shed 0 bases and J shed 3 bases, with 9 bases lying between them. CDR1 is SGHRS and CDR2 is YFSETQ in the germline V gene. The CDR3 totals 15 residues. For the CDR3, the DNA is TGCGCCAGCAGCTTGGGAGCGAGCTACACCGGGGAGCTGTTTTTT. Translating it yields CASSLGASYTGELFF.

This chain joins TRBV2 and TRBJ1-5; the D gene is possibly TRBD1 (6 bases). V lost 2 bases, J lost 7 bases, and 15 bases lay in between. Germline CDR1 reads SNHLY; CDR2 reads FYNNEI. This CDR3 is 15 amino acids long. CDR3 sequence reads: CASSERGAGVQPQHF. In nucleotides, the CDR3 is TGTGCCAGCAGTGAAAGAGGGGCAGGGGTGCAGCCCCAGCATTTT. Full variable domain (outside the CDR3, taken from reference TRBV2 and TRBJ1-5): EPEVTQTPSHQVTQMGQEVILRCVPISNHLYFYWYRQILGQKVEFLVSFYNNEISEKSEIFDDQFSVERPDGSNFTLKIRSTKLEDSAMYFCASSERGAGVQPQHFGDGTRLSIL.

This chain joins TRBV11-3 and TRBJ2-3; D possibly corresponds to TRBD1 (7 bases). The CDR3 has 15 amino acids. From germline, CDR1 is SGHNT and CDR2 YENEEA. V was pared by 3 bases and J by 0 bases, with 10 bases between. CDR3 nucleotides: TGTGCCAGCAGCTTGTCAGGGGGGAGCACAGATACGCAGTATTTT. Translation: CASSLSGGSTDTQYF.

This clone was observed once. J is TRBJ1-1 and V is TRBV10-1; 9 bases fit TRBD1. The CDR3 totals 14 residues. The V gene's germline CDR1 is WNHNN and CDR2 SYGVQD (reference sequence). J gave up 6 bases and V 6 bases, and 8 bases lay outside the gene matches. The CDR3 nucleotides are TGCGCCAGCAGCCACCGGGACAGGGTATCTGAAGCTTTCTTT. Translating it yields CASSHRDRVSEAFF.

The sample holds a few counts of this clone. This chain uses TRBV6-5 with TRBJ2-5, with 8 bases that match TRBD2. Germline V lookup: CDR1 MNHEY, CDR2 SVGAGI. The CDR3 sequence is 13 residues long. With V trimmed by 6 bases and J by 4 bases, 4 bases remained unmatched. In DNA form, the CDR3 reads TGTGCCAGCAGCCTACTAGCGGTAGAGACCCAGTACTTC. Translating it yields CASSLLAVETQYF.

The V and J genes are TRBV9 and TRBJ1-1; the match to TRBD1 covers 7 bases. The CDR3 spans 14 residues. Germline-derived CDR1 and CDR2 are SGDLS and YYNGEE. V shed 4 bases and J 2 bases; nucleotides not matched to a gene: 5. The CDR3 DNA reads TGTGCCAGCAGCTCCAGACAGGGAAACACTGAAGCTTTCTTT. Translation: CASSSRQGNTEAFF.

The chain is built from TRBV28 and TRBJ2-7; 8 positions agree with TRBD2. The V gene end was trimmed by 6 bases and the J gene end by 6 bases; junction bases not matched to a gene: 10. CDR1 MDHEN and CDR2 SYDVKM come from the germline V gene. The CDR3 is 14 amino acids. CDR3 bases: TGTGCCAGCAGGCCCGGGGGGGACTTATTCGAGCAGTACTTC. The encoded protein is CASRPGGDLFEQYF.

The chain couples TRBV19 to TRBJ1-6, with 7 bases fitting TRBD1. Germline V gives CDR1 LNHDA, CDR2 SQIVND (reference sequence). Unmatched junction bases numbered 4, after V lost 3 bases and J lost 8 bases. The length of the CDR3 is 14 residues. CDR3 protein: CASSITGVDSPLHF. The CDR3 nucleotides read TGTGCCAGTAGTATCACAGGGGTCGATTCACCCCTCCACTTT.

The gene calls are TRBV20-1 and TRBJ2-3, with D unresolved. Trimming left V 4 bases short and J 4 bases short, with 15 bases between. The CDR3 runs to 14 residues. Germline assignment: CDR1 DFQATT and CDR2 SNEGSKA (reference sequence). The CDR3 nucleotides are TGCAGTGCTACTGAGACCGGCAGGCCAGATACGCAGTATTTT. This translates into CSATETGRPDTQYF.

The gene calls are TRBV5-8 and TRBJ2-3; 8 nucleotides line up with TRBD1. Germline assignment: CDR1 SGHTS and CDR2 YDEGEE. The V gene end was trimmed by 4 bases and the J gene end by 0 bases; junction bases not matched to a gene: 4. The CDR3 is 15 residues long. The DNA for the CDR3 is TGTGCCAGCAGCCGCGGACAGGGAAGCACAGATACGCAGTATTTT. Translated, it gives CASSRGQGSTDTQYF.

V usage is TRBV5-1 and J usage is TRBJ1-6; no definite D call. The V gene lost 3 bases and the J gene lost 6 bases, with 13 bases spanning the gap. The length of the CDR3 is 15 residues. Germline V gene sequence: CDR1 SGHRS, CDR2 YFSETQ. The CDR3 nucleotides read TGCGCCAGCAGCTCCGGAGTGGGGAGTAATTCACCCCTCCACTTT. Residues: CASSSGVGSNSPLHF.

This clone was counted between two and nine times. The CDR3 DNA follows: TGTGCCAGCAGCGTGACTAGCGGGGGCCCCGGGGAGCTGTTTTTT. Its translation is CASSVTSGGPGELFF. This chain links TRBV5-4 with TRBJ2-2, with TRBD2 matching 12 bases. Germline values: CDR1 SGHNT, CDR2 YYREEE (reference sequence). J lost 6 bases, V lost 4 bases, and 4 bases had no gene match. The CDR3 runs 15 residues.

CDR3 in amino acids: CATSRGGAQTDTQYF. The CDR3 region has the DNA TGTGCCACCAGTAGGGGGGGGGCGCAAACAGATACGCAGTATTTT. The chain combines TRBV24-1 with TRBJ2-3; D possibly corresponds to TRBD2 (7 bases). Between the trimmed V and J ends, which lost 6 bases and 3 bases, there was a span of 15 bases. Germline V CDR1 and CDR2: KGHDR, SFDVKD. This CDR3 contains 15 residues.

In DNA form, the CDR3 reads TGTGCCAGCAGCTTGCAGGGGGCTGGAAACACCATATATTTT. Protein: CASSLQGAGNTIYF. This chain joins TRBV11-3 and TRBJ1-3; TRBD1 agrees at 7 bases. Losses at the gene ends were 3 bases for V and 2 bases for J; bases not matched to a gene: 1. Germline CDR1 is SGHNT and CDR2 is YENEEA. This CDR3 is built from 14 residues.

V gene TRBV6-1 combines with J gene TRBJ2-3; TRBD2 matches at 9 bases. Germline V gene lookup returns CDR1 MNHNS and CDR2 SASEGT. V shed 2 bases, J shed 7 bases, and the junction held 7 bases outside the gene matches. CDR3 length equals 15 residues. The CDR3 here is CASSEQSGGRHTQYF. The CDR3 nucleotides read TGTGCCAGCAGTGAACAAAGCGGGGGGAGGCATACGCAGTATTTT.

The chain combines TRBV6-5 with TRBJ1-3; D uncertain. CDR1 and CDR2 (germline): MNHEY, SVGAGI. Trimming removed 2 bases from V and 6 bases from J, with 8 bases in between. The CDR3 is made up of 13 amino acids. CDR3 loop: CASSYDQANTIYF. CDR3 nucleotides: TGTGCCAGCAGTTACGATCAGGCAAACACCATATATTTT.

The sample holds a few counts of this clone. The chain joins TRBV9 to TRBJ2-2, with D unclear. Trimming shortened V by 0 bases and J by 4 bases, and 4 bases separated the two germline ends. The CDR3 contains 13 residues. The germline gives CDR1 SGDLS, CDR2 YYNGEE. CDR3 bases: TGTGCCAGCAGCGTAGGGCCCACCGGGGAGCTGTTTTTT. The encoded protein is CASSVGPTGELFF.

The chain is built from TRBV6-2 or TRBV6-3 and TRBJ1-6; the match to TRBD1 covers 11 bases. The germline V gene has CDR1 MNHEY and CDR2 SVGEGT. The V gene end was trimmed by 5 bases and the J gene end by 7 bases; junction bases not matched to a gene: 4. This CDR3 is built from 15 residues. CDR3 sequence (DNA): TGTGCCAGCAGTAAAAGGACAGGGGGCAATTCACCCCTCCACTTT. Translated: CASSKRTGGNSPLHF.

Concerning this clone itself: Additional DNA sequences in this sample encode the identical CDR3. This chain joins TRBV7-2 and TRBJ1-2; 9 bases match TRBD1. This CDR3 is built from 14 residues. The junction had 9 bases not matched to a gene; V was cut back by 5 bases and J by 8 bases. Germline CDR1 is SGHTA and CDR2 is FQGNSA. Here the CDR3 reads CASSLDRGRGGYTF. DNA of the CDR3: TGTGCCAGCAGCCTAGACAGGGGGAGAGGAGGCTACACCTTC.

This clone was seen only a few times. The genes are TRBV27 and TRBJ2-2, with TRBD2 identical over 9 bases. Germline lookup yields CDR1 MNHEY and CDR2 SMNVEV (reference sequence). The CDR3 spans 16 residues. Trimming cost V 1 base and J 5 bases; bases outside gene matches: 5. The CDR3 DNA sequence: TGTGCCAGCAGTTTATTTTATAGCGGGGGAACCGGGGAGCTGTTTTTT. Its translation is CASSLFYSGGTGELFF.

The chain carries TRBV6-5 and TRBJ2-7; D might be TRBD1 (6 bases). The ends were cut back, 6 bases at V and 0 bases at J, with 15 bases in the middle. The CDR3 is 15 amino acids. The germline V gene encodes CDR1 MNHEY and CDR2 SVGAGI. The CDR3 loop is CASRSGDTTSYEQYF. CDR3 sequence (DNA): TGTGCCAGCAGATCAGGGGACACTACCTCCTACGAGCAGTACTTC.

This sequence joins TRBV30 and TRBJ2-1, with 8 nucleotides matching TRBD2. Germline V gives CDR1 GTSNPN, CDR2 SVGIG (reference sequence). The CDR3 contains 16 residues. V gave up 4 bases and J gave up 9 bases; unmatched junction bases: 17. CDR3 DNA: TGTGCCTGGAATCGGCAATGGAGCGGGAGCGGGGGTGAGCAGTTCTTC. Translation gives CAWNRQWSGSGGEQFF.

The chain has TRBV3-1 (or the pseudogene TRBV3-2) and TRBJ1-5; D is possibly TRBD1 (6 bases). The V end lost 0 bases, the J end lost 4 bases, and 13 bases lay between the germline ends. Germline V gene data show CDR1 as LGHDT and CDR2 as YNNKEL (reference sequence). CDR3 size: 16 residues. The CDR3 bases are TGTGCCAGCAGCCAAGAGGTAGGAACAGGGAATCAGCCCCAGCATTTT. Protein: CASSQEVGTGNQPQHF.

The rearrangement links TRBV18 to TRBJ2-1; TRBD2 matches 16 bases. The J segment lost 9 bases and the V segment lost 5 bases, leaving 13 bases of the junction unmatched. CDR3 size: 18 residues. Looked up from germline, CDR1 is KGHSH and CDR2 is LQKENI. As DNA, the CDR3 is TGTGCCAGCTCAGCGCCGGGACTAGCGGGGGGGCTTAGCGCTGAGCAGTTCTTC. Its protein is CASSAPGLAGGLSAEQFF.

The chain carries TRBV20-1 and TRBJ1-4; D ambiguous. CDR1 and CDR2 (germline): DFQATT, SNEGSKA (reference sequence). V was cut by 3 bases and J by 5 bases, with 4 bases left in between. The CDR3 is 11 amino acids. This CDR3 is CSASANEKLFF. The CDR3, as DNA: TGCAGTGCTAGCGCGAATGAAAAACTGTTTTTT.